The 3 T cell receptor beta chains in this list originate from one sample, sequenced in a study of blood T cell repertoires in COVID-19. Clones were sequenced by immunoSEQ multiplex PCR, and TCRdb holds only the in-frame ones, with some missing. This sample has approximately 150,000 clones, with more than 75% found just once. Sequencing was done on a sample of peripheral blood. The origin of the receptors is a man aged 45 to 65 who had recovered from COVID-19.

The chain joins TRBV5-5 to TRBJ1-2; the D is unclear. The germline V and J ends were trimmed by 1 base and 3 bases, with 10 bases remaining between them. Germline V gene sequence: CDR1 SGHKS, CDR2 YYEKEE (reference sequence). CDR3 length: 14 amino acids. CDR3 in DNA: TGTGCCAGCAGCTTGTTCCAAGAGGACTATGGCTACACCTTC. Its translation is CASSLFQEDYGYTF.

The genes are TRBV12-5 and TRBJ2-5, with 7 positions matching TRBD2. The CDR3 is 17 residues long. CDR1 and CDR2 (germline): LGHNT, FRNRAP. The junction had 9 bases not matched to a gene; V was cut back by 0 bases and J by 2 bases. The CDR3 DNA is TGTGCTAGTGGTTTGGTACTAACTAGCGACCTGCAAGAGACCCAGTACTTC. Translating it yields CASGLVLTSDLQETQYF.

V and J are TRBV5-5 and TRBJ2-7; 9 positions agree with TRBD1. V lost 2 bases, J lost 3 bases, and 9 bases stayed unmatched. Per the germline V gene, CDR1 is SGHKS and CDR2 is YYEKEE (reference sequence). CDR3 length equals 16 residues. The CDR3 sequence: CASSFPGDRVSYEQYF. The CDR3 DNA is TGTGCCAGCAGCTTCCCGGGGGACAGGGTCAGCTACGAGCAGTACTTC.